The present entry profiles one TCR beta chain with its context. Its antigen is still unknown. This entry belongs to a study of cytomegalovirus exposure and HLA in healthy donors. The study, taken as a whole, reports: A later analysis linked a missense variant in DCLRE1C to the trimming of TCR beta V and J genes. A few CMV-associated chains were confirmed in vitro to be specific for CMV antigens. What was likely a sequencing artifact was a cluster of highly shared sequence variants.

It was with 60 Vbeta and 13 Jbeta primers that the PCR ran. Sequencing used immunoSEQ multiplex PCR; TCRdb keeps in-frame clones, though not all of them. The data contain approximately 150,000 clones, 88% of them singletons. The CDR3 sequence is 18 residues long. V was pared by 4 bases and J by 1 base, with 9 bases of the junction left unmatched. Germline loops: CDR1 ENHRY, CDR2 SYGVKD. The gene calls are TRBV10-3 and TRBJ2-7; 14 nucleotides line up with TRBD2. The sequenced sample consisted of PBMCs. This clonotype was sampled from a woman in her forties in good health and CMV-seronegative. CDR3 residues: CAISGGTSGSDRSYEQYF. CDR3 bases: TGTGCCATCAGTGGTGGGACTAGCGGGAGCGATAGGTCCTACGAGCAGTACTTC.